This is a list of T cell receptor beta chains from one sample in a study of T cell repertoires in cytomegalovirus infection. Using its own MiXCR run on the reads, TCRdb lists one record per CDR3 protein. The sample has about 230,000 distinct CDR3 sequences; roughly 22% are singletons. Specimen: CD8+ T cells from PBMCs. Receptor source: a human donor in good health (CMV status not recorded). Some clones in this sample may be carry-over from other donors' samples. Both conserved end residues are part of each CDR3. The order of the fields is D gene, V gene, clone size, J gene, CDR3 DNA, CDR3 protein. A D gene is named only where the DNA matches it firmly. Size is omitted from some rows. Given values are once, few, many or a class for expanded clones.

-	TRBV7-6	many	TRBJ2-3	TGTGCCAGCAGCTATACGAGCACAGATACGCAGTATTTT	CASSYTSTDTQYF
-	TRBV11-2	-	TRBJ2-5	TGTGCCAGCAGCTTAGATGCCTGGGCCGCTGAGTCCCAGTACTTC	CASSLDAWAAESQYF
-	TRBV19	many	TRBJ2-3	TGTGCCAGTAGTTACGGCGGGGGCACAGATACGCAGTATTTT	CASSYGGGTDTQYF
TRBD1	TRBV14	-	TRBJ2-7	TGTGCCAGCAGCGTGGGACAGGGTCTGCGGGGCGAGCAGTACTTC	CASSVGQGLRGEQYF
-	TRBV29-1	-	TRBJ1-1	TGCAGCGTTGAAGGGCTTGTTGGGGATCCTGAAGCTTTCTTT	CSVEGLVGDPEAFF
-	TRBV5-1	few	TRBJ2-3	TGCGCCAGCAGCTGGGACGGCACAGATACGCAGTATTTT	CASSWDGTDTQYF
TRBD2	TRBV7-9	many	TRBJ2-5	TGTGCCAGCAGCCCTGGACTAGCGGGGGGTAAAGAGACCCAGTACTTC	CASSPGLAGGKETQYF
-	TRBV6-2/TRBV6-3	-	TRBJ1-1	TGTGCCAGCAGCCGCTTCCTCATGAACACTGAAGCTTTCTTT	CASSRFLMNTEAFF
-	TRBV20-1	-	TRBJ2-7	TGCAGTGCTACCGACGACACCACCTACGAGCAGTACTTC	CSATDDTTYEQYF
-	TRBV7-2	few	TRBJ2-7	TGTGCCAGCAGCTTCGGACACCAGGCCTACGAGCAGTACTTC	CASSFGHQAYEQYF
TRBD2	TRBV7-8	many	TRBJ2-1	TGTGCCAGCAGCCGTGGGGTAGCGGGGGGGCCCTCCTACAATGAGCAGTTCTTC	CASSRGVAGGPSYNEQFF
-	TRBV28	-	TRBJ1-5	TGTGCCAGCACCCCGGAGGGGGGGCTCCAGCATTTT	CASTPEGGLQHF
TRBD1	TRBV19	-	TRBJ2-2	TGTGCCAGTAGCCAATCCCCCCGACAGGGTCGGACCGGGGAGCTGTTTTTT	CASSQSPRQGRTGELFF
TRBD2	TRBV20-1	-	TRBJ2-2	TGCAGTTCTACCGGGGGGGCCCGAACAGGGGAGCTGTTTTTT	CSSTGGARTGELFF
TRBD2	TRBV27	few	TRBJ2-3	TGTGCCAGCAGTATTGGACTAGTGCCCTTCACAGATACGCAGTATTTT	CASSIGLVPFTDTQYF
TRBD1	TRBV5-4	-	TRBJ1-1	TGTGCCAGCAGCGACCTGGGACAGATGAACACTGAAGCTTTCTTT	CASSDLGQMNTEAFF
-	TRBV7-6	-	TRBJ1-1	TGTGCCAGCAGTCTGTATGGGGGCGGCACTGAAGCTTTCTTT	CASSLYGGGTEAFF
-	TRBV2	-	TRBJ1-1	TGTGCCGTCGAGGTGGGGACTGAAGCTTTCTTT	CAVEVGTEAFF
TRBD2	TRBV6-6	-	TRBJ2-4	TGTGCCAGCAGTTTCAAGCTAGCGGGTACTTACAAAAACATTCAGTACTTC	CASSFKLAGTYKNIQYF
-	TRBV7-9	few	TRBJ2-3	TGTGCCAGCAGACTGGGACCACTCACAGATACGCAGTATTTT	CASRLGPLTDTQYF
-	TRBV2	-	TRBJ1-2	TGTGCCAGCAGGGACGGAAATTCTAACTATGGCTACACCTTC	CASRDGNSNYGYTF
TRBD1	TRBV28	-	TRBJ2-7	TGTGCCAGCAGTTTAATTCGGACAGGGGTTGCCTACGAGCAGTACTTC	CASSLIRTGVAYEQYF
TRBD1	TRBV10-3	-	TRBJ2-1	TGTGCCTCGCGGACAGGGGAGTGGAATGAGCAGTTCTTC	CASRTGEWNEQFF
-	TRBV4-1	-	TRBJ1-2	TGCGCCAGCAGCCAAGTGGCTAACTATGGCTACACCTTC	CASSQVANYGYTF
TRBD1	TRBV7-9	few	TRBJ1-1	TGTGCCAGCAGGGTCACGGGACAGTCGAACACTGAAGCTTTCTTT	CASRVTGQSNTEAFF
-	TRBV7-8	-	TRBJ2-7	TGTGCCAGCAGCCAAAATCCATCCGTCGGAAGAGAGCAGTACTTC	CASSQNPSVGREQYF
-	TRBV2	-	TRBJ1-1	TGTGTCAGCAGATACACCGGAACGGGGAACACTGAAGCTTTCTTT	CVSRYTGTGNTEAFF
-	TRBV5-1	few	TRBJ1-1	TGCGCCAGCAATGGGGTGGGGTTCAACACTGAAGCTTTCTTT	CASNGVGFNTEAFF
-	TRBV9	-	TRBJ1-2	TGTGCCAGGAGCGTAGAGGGGACACCTAACTATGGCTACACCTTC	CARSVEGTPNYGYTF
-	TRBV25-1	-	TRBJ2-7	TGTGCCAGTAGCTTCGAGACAGACGAGCAGTACTTC	CASSFETDEQYF
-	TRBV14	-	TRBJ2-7	TGTGCCAGCAGCCAAGGTTTTGGCTCCTACGAGCAGTACTTC	CASSQGFGSYEQYF
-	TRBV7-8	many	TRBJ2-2	TGTGCCAGCAGCGATGGGACGGATAGGGAGCTGTTTTTT	CASSDGTDRELFF
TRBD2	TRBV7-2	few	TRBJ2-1	TGTGCCAGCAGCTTATCGCTACTAGCGGGTTACAATGAGCAGTTCTTC	CASSLSLLAGYNEQFF
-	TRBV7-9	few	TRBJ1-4	TGTGCCAGCAGCTCCCCGGAGGTGGCTAGTGCAACTAATGAAAAACTGTTTTTT	CASSSPEVASATNEKLFF
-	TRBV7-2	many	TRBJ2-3	TGTGCCAGCAGCTTGACAGTGATAGATACGCAGTATTTT	CASSLTVIDTQYF
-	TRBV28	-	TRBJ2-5	TGTGCCAGCAGTTTAAACGGGGAGAGACAAGAGACCCAGTACTTC	CASSLNGERQETQYF
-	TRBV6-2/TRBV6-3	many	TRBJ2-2	TGTGCCAGCAATTCCCCGGGACGAGGGCTGTTTTTT	CASNSPGRGLFF
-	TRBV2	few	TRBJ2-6	TGTGCCAGCAGTGAGGGTACAATGGGGCTCTGGGCCAACGTCCTGACTTTC	CASSEGTMGLWANVLTF
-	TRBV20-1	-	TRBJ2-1	TGCAGTGCTAGAGGAACAAATGAGCAGTTCTTC	CSARGTNEQFF
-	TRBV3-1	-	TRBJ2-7	TGTGCCAGCAGCCAAGATCGGCAGGGGAGTTATGACGAGCAGTACTTC	CASSQDRQGSYDEQYF
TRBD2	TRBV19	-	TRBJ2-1	TGTGCCAGTAGTATATGGGGGACTAACAATGAGCAGTTCTTC	CASSIWGTNNEQFF
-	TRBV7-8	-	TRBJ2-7	TGTGCCAGCAGCTTGGGTGGGCAGGCCATAAGCTCCTACGAGCAGTACTTC	CASSLGGQAISSYEQYF
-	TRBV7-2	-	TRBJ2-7	TGTGCCAGCAGCTGGGACATCGGAGGCTACGAGCAGTACTTC	CASSWDIGGYEQYF
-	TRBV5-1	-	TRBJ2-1	TGCGCCAGCAGCTTGGCTAGGGGGACCTCCTACAATGAGCAGTTCTTC	CASSLARGTSYNEQFF
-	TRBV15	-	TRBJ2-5	TGTGCCACCAGCACAGGGGAGACCCAGTACTTC	CATSTGETQYF
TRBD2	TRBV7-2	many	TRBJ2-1	TGTGCCAGCAGCTCCACCCCACTAGCGGGATCAGACAATGAGCAGTTCTTC	CASSSTPLAGSDNEQFF
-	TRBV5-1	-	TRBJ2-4	TGCGCCAGCAGCTTGGAAGCAGCGTTAGGGCCTCTAGCCAAAAACATTCAGTACTTC	CASSLEAALGPLAKNIQYF
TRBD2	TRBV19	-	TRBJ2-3	TGTGCCAGTACCACTAGCGGGGGTATCGATACGCAGTATTTT	CASTTSGGIDTQYF
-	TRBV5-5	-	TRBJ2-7	TGTGCCAGCAGCTTGGTCGTCCACTACGAGCAGTACTTC	CASSLVVHYEQYF
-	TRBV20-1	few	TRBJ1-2	TGCAGTGCCAGACCACCCCCGTCGGAGAGGGGGATGAGCTATGGCTACACCTTC	CSARPPPSERGMSYGYTF
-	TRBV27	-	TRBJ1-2	TGTGCCAGCAGTCCCATATACGGGGGGCAGGGCGGCTACACCTTC	CASSPIYGGQGGYTF
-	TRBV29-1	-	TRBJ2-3	TGCAGCGTTGAAGATGAAATAGTTGTGTCAGATACGCAGTATTTT	CSVEDEIVVSDTQYF